Listed below are T cell receptor beta chains from one sample, sequenced in a study of blood T cell repertoires in COVID-19. Only in-frame clones appear in the TCRdb table, and some are missing; sequencing was by immunoSEQ multiplex PCR. The sample gives approximately 250,000 clones, 88% of which show up once; around 3.2% is in the top ten. Sequencing was carried out using PBMCs or T cells enriched from blood (not recorded which). Receptor source: a woman in her forties who had been exposed to COVID-19. Both conserved end residues are part of each CDR3. D genes are given only for firm matches. Clone size appears in some rows only: once, few, many, or a class for an expanded clone.

- | TRBJ2-2 | TRBD1 | TRBV4-2 | TGTGCCAGCAGCCAAGATAGGACAGGGAGGAACACCGGGGAGCTGTTTTTT | CASSQDRTGRNTGELFF
- | TRBJ2-5 | - | TRBV5-1 | TGTGCCAGCAGCCAACTGACAGTTACGGAGACCCAGTACTTC | CASSQLTVTETQYF
- | TRBJ2-4 | - | TRBV4-3 | TGCGCCAGCAGCCAAGATCGGGTCGGCTTAAACATTCAGTACTTC | CASSQDRVGLNIQYF
- | TRBJ2-4 | TRBD1 | TRBV6-1 | TGTGCCAGCAGTGAACAGGGGGAAGGAGCCAAAAACATTCAGTACTTC | CASSEQGEGAKNIQYF
- | TRBJ2-6 | - | TRBV18 | TGTGCCAGCTCACTTCGACTGACCGATTCTGGGGCCAACGTCCTGACTTTC | CASSLRLTDSGANVLTF
- | TRBJ2-2 | - | TRBV27 | TGTGCCAGCAGTTTATTGGGGACACCGAACACCGGGGAGCTGTTTTTT | CASSLLGTPNTGELFF
- | TRBJ1-6 | - | TRBV11-3 | TGTGCCAGCAGCTTCCCGAATTCACCCCTCCACTTT | CASSFPNSPLHF
once | TRBJ1-5 | - | TRBV15 | TGTGCCACCAGCCCCGGAGGTTACAATCAGCCCCAGCATTTT | CATSPGGYNQPQHF
- | TRBJ1-2 | TRBD1 | TRBV28 | TGTGCCAGCAGTGGGACAGGGGCCGTAGGCACCTTC | CASSGTGAVGTF
- | TRBJ1-1 | - | TRBV4-1 | TGCGCCAGCAGCCAAGATAGGGGGACACACACTGAAGCTTTCTTT | CASSQDRGTHTEAFF
- | TRBJ1-1 | TRBD1 | TRBV29-1 | TGCAGCGTCAAGGACAGGGCCCTAGGCGCTGAAGCTTTCTTT | CSVKDRALGAEAFF
- | TRBJ2-1 | - | TRBV10-1 | TGCGCCAGCAGTGAGCGGGGGACTTTCTATGTGTTCTTC | CASSERGTFYVFF
- | TRBJ2-7 | TRBD2 | TRBV2 | TGTGCCAGCAGTGATTTAGCGGGGGCTTACTACGAGCAGTACTTC | CASSDLAGAYYEQYF
- | TRBJ2-3 | TRBD1 | TRBV14 | TGTGCCAGCAGCCGCCCCGGAGCCCGACAGGGCGTCGGGAGCACAGATACGCAGTATTTT | CASSRPGARQGVGSTDTQYF
- | TRBJ1-1 | - | TRBV12-3/TRBV12-4 | TGTGCCAGCAGCAGGGGTACTGAAGCTTTCTTT | CASSRGTEAFF
- | TRBJ1-2 | - | TRBV5-5 | TGTGCCAGCAGCTTGACAGGGCTACGAGGCTACACCTTC | CASSLTGLRGYTF
- | TRBJ1-3 | - | TRBV5-5 | TGTGCCAGCAGCCTGACTCAGAACTCTGGAAACACCATATATTTT | CASSLTQNSGNTIYF
- | TRBJ1-2 | - | TRBV6-5 | TGTGCCAGCAGTTACTCGAGGCAGGGCTCCTATGGCTACACCTTC | CASSYSRQGSYGYTF
- | TRBJ2-2 | - | TRBV12-1 | - | CASSFNWASGSTGELFF
- | TRBJ1-1 | TRBD1 | TRBV3-1/TRBV3-2 | TGTGCCAGCAGCGCCCGGGACAGGAACACTGAAGCTTTCTTT | CASSARDRNTEAFF
- | TRBJ1-2 | TRBD1 | TRBV28 | TGTGCCAGCAATACTGGACAGGGGAAAGGGTATGGCTACACCTTC | CASNTGQGKGYGYTF
- | TRBJ2-1 | - | TRBV2 | TGTGCCAGCAGTGAAACCCGTGACAGATTCTTC | CASSETRDRFF
- | TRBJ1-1 | TRBD1 | TRBV27 | TGTGCCAGCAGTTCTGCCCCGGGACAGGGAGCTTTCTTT | CASSSAPGQGAFF
- | TRBJ1-1 | TRBD1 | TRBV5-4 | TGTGCCAGCAGCTCAGGACAGGGATTGAACACTGAAGCTTTCTTT | CASSSGQGLNTEAFF
- | TRBJ2-1 | - | TRBV5-1 | TGCGCCAGCAGCTTGATGGACAGCAACAATGAGCAGTTCTTC | CASSLMDSNNEQFF
- | TRBJ1-2 | TRBD1 | TRBV19 | TGTGCCAGTAGTATAAAACAGGGGGCAACTAACTATGGCTACACCTTC | CASSIKQGATNYGYTF
- | TRBJ1-5 | - | TRBV6-2/TRBV6-3 | TGTGCCAGCAGTTTGACAGACAATAGCAATCAGCCCCAGCATTTT | CASSLTDNSNQPQHF
- | TRBJ1-1 | - | TRBV2 | TGTGCCAGCTTTTCCCCTCGGAGCACTGAAGCTTTCTTT | CASFSPRSTEAFF
- | TRBJ2-7 | - | TRBV29-1 | TGCAGCGTTGAAGTGAGGTACGAGCAGTACTTC | CSVEVRYEQYF
- | TRBJ1-2 | - | TRBV11-2 | TGTGCCAGCAGCCCCCTCAGGTTTGACAACCTGAACTATGGCTACACCTTC | CASSPLRFDNLNYGYTF
- | TRBJ1-2 | TRBD1 | TRBV24-1 | TGTGCCATAAGACCGACAGGGGGTGACTATGGCTACACCTTC | CAIRPTGGDYGYTF
few | TRBJ2-2 | - | TRBV2 | TGTGCCGCCAATGGCCGGGGGAGAAGCACCGGGGAGCTGTTTTTT | CAANGRGRSTGELFF
- | TRBJ1-6 | - | TRBV4-2 | TGTGCCAGCAGCCAAGCCCACGCGTTAATGAATTCACCCCTCCACTTT | CASSQAHALMNSPLHF
- | TRBJ1-2 | - | TRBV28 | TGTGCCAGCAGCCGACCCCAGGGTCGGGACTATGGCTACACCTTC | CASSRPQGRDYGYTF
- | TRBJ1-2 | TRBD1 | TRBV30 | TGTGCCTGGACTCGACAGGGCGGGCCCTATGGCTACACCTTC | CAWTRQGGPYGYTF
once | TRBJ1-4 | - | TRBV30 | TGTGCCTGGATGTGGTACAGGGATGCCTCGGGTGGTGAAAAACTGTTTTTT | CAWMWYRDASGGEKLFF
- | TRBJ2-1 | TRBD2 | TRBV9 | TGTGCCAGCAGCGTAGGAGCGGGGGTCTACAATGAGCAGTTCTTC | CASSVGAGVYNEQFF